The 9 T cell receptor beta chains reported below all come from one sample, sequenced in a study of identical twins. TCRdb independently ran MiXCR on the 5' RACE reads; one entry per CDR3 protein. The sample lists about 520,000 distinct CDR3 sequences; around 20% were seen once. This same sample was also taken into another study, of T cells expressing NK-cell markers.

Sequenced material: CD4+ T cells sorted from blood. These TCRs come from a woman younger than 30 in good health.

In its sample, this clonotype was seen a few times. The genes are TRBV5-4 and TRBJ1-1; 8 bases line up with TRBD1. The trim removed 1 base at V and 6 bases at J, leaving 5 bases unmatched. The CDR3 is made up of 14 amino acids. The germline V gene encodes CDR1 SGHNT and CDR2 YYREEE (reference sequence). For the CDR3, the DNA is TGTGCCAGCAGCTTGAGTCAGGGGGCCCCTGAAGCTTTCTTT. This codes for CASSLSQGAPEAFF.

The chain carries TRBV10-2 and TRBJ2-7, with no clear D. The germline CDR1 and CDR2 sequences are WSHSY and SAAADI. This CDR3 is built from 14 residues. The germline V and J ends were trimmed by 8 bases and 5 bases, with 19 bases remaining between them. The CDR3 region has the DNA TGCGCCAGCCGGTGGTTGACGTCTAGGGACGAGCAGTACTTC. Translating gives CASRWLTSRDEQYF.

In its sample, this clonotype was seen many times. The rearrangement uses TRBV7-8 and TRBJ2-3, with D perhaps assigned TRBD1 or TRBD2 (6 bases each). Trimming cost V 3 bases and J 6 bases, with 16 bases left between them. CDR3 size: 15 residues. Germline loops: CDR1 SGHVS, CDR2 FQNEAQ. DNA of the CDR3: TGTGCCAGCAGCTTCATTGGGGGGCGAAGGGATACGCAGTATTTT. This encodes CASSFIGGRRDTQYF.

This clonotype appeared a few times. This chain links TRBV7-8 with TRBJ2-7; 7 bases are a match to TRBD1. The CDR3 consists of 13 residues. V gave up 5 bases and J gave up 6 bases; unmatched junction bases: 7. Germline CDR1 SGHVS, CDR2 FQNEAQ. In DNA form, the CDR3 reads TGTGCCAGCAGCCCAGGGACAGACCGCGAGCAGTACTTC. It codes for CASSPGTDREQYF.

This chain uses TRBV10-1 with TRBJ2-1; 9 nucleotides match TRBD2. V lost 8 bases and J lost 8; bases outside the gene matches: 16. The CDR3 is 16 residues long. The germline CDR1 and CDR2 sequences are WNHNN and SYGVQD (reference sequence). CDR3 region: CASSIRGGSGRYEQFF. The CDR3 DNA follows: TGCGCCAGCTCGATCCGGGGAGGTAGCGGGAGATATGAGCAGTTCTTC.

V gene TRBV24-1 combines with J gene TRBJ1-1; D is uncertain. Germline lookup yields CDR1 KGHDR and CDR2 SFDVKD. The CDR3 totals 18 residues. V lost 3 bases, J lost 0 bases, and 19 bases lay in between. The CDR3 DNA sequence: TGTGCCACCAGTGATCCCCGGGAACCGAGGCCGATGAACACTGAAGCTTTCTTT. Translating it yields CATSDPREPRPMNTEAFF.

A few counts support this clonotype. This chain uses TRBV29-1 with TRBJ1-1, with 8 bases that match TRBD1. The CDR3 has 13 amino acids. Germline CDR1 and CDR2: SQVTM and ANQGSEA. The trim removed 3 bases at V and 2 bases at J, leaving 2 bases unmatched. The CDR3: CSVEQGANTEAFF. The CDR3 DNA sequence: TGCAGCGTTGAGCAGGGGGCAAACACTGAAGCTTTCTTT.

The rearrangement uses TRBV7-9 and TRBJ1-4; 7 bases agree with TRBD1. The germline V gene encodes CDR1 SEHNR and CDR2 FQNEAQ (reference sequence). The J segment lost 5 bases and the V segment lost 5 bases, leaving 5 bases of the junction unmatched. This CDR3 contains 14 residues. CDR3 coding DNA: TGTGCCAGCAGCCCGGGACAGCAGAATGAAAAACTGTTTTTT. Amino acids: CASSPGQQNEKLFF.

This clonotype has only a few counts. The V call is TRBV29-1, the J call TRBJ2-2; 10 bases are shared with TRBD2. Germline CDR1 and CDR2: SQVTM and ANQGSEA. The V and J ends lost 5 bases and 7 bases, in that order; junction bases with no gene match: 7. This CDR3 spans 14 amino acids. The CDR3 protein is CSVRAGGYVGELFF. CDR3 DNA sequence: TGCAGCGTTCGAGCGGGAGGGTACGTCGGGGAGCTGTTTTTT.